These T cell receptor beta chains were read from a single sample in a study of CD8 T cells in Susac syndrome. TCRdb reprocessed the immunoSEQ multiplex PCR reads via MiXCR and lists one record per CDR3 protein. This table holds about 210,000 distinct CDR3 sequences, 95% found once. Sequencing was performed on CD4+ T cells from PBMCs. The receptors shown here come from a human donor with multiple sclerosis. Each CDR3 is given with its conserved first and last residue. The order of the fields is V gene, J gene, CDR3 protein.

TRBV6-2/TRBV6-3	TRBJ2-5	CASSPTRTGRETQYF
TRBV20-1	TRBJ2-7	CSAGPRQGHEQYF
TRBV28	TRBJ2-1	CASSLGASEQFF
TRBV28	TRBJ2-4	CASSSPSTGASNIQYF
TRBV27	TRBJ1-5	CASSWYGNQPQHF
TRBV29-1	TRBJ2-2	CSVGSGSRTGELFF
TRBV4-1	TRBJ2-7	CASSQIAGPYEQYF
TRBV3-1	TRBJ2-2	CASSPSDRVSAGELFF
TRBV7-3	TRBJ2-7	CASSRTGGAYEQYF
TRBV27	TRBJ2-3	CASSLGASGPRTDTQYF
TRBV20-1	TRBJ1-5	CSASSLQGTGQPQHF
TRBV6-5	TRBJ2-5	CASSPNTKETQYF
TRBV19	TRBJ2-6	CASSASGANVLTF
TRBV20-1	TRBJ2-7	CSARGNLAGGNEQYF
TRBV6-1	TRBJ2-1	CASSDTGLAGNEQFF
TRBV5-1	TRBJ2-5	CASSLAVSQETQYF
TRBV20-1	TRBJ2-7	CSAIPDRTLHEQYF
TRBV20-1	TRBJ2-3	CSATRTQAGDTQYF
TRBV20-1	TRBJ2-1	CSAGRGHEQFF
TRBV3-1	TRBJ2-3	CASSQGDREGDTQYF
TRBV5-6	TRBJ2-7	CASSFVQGSSDEQYF
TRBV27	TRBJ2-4	CASSLGDRVAKNIQYF